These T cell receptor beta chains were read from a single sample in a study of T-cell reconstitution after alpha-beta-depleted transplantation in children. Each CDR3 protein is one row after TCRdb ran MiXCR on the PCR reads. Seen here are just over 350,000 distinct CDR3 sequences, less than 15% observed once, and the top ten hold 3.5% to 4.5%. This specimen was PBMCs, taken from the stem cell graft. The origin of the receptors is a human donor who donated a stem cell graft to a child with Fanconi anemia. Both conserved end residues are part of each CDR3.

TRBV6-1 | CASSQTGMSTGELFF
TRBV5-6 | CASSLGLTGETQYF
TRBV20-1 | CSARIRGTLNYGYTF
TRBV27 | CASTGGYNSPLHF
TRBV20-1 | CSASPADTQYF
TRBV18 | CASSPGGGNQETQYF
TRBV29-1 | CSVETGSYEQYF
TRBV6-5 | CASSYSPVSGANVLTF
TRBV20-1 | CSARDLGTGNTIYF
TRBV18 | CASSPSTGGQPQHF
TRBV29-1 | CSVARVDTYEQYF